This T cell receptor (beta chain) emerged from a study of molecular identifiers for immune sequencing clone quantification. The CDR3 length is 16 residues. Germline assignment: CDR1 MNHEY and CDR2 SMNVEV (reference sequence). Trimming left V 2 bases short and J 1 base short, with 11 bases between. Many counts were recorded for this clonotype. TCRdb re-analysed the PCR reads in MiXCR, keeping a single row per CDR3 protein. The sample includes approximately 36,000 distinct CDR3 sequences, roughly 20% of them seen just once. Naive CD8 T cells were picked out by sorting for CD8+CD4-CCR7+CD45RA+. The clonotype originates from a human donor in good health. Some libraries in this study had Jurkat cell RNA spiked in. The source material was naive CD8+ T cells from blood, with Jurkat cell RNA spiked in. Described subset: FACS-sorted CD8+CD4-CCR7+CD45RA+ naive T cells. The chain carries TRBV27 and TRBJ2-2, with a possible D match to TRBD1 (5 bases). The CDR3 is CASSLDLRGNTGELFF. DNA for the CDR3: TGTGCCAGCAGTTTAGATTTAAGGGGGAACACCGGGGAGCTGTTTTTT.